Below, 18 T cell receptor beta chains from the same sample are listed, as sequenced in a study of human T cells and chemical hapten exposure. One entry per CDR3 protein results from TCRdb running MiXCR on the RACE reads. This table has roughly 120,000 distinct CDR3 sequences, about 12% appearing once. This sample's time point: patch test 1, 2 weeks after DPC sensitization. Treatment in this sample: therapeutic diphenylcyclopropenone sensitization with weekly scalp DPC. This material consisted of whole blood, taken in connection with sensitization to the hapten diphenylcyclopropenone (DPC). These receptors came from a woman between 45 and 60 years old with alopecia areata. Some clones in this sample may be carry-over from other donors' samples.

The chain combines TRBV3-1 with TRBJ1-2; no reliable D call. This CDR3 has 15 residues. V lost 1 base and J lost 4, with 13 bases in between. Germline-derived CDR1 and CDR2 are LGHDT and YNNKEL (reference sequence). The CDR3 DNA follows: TGTGCCAGCAGCCAAGTCCCAGCGGTCGTCTATGGCTACACCTTC. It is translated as CASSQVPAVVYGYTF.

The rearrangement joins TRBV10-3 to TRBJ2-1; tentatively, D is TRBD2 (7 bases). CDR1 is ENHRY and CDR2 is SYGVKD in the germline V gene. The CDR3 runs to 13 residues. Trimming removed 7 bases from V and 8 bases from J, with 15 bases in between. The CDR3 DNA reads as TGTGCCATCAATCGATCGGGGGGCGATGAGCAGTTCTTC. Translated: CAINRSGGDEQFF.

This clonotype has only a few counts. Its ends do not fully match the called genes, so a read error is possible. CDR3 in DNA: TGTGCCACCAGCAGAGCCGGGACAGGTTTTTCACTCCTCCACTTT. It specifies CATSRAGTGFSLLHF. V gene TRBV15 combines with J gene TRBJ1-6, with 8 bases matching TRBD1. CDR1 LNHNV and CDR2 YYDKDF come from the germline V gene (reference sequence). This CDR3 contains 15 residues.

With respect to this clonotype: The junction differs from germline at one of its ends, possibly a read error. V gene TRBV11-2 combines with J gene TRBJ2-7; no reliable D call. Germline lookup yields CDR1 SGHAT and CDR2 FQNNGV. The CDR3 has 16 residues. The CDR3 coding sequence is TGTGCCAGCAGCTTAGTTATTGGGTCGGGCTCCTGCGAGCAGTACTTC. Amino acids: CASSLVIGSGSCEQYF.

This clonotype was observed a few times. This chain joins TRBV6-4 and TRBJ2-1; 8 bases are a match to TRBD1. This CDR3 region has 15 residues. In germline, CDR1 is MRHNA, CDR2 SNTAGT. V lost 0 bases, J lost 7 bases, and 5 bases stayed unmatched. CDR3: CASSDSGQGRNEQFF. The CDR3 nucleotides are TGTGCCAGCAGTGACTCTGGACAGGGCCGGAATGAGCAGTTCTTC.

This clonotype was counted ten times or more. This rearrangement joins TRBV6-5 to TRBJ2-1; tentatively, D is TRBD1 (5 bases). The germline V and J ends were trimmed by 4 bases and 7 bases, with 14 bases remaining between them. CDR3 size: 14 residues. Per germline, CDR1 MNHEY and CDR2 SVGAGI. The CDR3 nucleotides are TGTGCCAGCAGTTGGGGCCGGGCCGCGAATGAGCAGTTCTTC. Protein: CASSWGRAANEQFF.

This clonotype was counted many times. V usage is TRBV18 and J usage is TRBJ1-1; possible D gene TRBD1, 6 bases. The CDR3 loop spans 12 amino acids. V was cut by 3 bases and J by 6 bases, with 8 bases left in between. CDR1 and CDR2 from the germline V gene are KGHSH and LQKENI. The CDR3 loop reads CASSPGTPEAFF. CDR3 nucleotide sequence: TGTGCCAGCTCACCCGGGACACCTGAAGCTTTCTTT.

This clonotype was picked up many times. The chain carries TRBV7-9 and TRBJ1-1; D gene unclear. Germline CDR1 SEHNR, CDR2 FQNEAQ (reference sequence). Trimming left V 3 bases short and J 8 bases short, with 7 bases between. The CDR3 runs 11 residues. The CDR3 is CASSLAPEAFF. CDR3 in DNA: TGTGCCAGCAGCTTGGCCCCAGAAGCTTTCTTT.

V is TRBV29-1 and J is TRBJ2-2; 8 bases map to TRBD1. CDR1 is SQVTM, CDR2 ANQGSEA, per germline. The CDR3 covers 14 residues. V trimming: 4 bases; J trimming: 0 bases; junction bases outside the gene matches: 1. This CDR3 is CSVGTGSNTGELFF. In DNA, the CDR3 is TGCAGCGTTGGGACAGGGTCGAACACCGGGGAGCTGTTTTTT.

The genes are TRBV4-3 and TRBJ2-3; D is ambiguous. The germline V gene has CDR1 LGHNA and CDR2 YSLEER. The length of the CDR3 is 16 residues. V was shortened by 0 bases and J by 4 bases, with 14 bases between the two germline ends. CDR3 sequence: CASSQDQPRFPDTQYF. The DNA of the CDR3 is TGCGCCAGCAGCCAAGATCAACCTAGATTCCCAGATACGCAGTATTTT.

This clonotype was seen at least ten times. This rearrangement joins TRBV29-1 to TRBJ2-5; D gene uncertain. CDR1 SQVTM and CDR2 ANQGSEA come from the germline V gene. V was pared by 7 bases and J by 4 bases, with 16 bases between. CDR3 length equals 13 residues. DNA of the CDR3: TGCAGCGGCCGTCTGCAGGCATCAGAGACCCAGTACTTC. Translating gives CSGRLQASETQYF.

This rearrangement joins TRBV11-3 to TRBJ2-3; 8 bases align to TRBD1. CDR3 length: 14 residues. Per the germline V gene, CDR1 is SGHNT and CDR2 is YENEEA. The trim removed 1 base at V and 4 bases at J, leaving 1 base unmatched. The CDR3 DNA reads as TGTGCCAGCAGCTTAGGGACAGGGCCAGATACGCAGTATTTT. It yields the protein CASSLGTGPDTQYF.

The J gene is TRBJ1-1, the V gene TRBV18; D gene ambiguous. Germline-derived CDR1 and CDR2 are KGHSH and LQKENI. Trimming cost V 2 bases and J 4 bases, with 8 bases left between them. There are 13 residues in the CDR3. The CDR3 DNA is TGTGCCAGCTCACCATCCGAGGGCACTGAAGCTTTCTTT. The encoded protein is CASSPSEGTEAFF.

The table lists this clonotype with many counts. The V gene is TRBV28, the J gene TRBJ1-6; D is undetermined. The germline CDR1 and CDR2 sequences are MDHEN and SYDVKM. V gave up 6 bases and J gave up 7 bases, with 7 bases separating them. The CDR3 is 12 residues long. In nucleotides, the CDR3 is TGTGCCAGCAGACGGGTAAATTCACCCCTCCACTTT. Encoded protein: CASRRVNSPLHF. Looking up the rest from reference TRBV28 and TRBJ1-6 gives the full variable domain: DVKVTQSSRYLVKRTGEKVFLECVQDMDHENMFWYRQDPGLGLRLIYFSYDVKMKEKGDIPEGYSVSREKKERFSLILESASTNQTSMYLCASRRVNSPLHFGNGTRLTVT.

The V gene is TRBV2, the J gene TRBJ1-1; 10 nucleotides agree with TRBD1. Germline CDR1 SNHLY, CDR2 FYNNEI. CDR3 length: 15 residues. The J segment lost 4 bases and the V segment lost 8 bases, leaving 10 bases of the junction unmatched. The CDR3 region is CASGGQGIGGTEAFF. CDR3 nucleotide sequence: TGTGCCAGCGGGGGACAGGGGATAGGAGGCACTGAAGCTTTCTTT.

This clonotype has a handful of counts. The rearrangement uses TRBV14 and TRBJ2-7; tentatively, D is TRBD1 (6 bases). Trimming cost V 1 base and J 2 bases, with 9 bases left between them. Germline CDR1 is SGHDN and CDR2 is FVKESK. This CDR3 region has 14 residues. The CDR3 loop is CASSQGTVTYEQYF. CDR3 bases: TGTGCCAGCAGCCAAGGGACAGTCACCTACGAGCAGTACTTC.

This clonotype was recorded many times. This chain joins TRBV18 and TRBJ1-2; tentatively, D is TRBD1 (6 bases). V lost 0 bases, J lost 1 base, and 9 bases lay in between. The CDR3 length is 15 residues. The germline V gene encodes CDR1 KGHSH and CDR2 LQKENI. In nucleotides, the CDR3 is TGTGCCAGCTCACCACCGGACAGCGATAACTATGGCTACACCTTC. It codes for CASSPPDSDNYGYTF.

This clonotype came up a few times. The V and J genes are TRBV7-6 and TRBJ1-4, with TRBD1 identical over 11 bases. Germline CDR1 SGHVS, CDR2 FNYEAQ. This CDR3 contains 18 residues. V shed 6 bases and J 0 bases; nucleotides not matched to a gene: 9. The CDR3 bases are TGTGCCAGCAGATTCCCGGGACAGGGGGTCCCAACTAATGAAAAACTGTTTTTT. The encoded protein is CASRFPGQGVPTNEKLFF.